The entry below gives a single T cell receptor (beta chain) sequence along with its context. The ends were cut back, 4 bases at V and 4 bases at J, with 10 bases in the middle. The CDR3 contains 13 residues. The data are from a study of T cell responses to AZD1222 COVID-19 vaccine. Here immunoSEQ multiplex PCR was the method, and the copy in TCRdb shows in-frame clones only, minus some. The sample records some 130,000 clones, over 80% being singletons. This sequence joins TRBV12-3 or TRBV12-4 and TRBJ2-5; D not resolved. This TCR came from an adult who received the AZD1222 COVID-19 vaccine. Specimen: peripheral blood, collected 28 days after the second AZD1222 dose. CDR3 bases: TGTGCCAGCAGTTCTCGACTTCCAGAGACCCAGTACTTC. Protein: CASSSRLPETQYF.